This T cell receptor beta chain was captured in a study of CD8 T cells in Susac syndrome. Study results and caveats: Clonal expansion of Susac CD8+ cells peaked in TEMRA cells, and it also peaked in active patients.

TEMRA cells were FACS-enriched, and CD8+ and CD4+ T cells were isolated negatively. RNA totalling about 0.5 to 1 ug underwent reverse transcription with random hexamers. TCRdb reprocessed the immunoSEQ multiplex PCR reads with MiXCR, giving one entry per CDR3 protein. Among about 190,000 distinct CDR3 sequences, roughly 94% were seen once, and the ten largest hold around 0.16%. As regards this clonotype: Its antigen is as yet unknown.

The germline V and J ends were trimmed by 0 bases and 1 base, with 4 bases remaining between them. Germline V gives CDR1 DFQATT, CDR2 SNEGSKA (reference sequence). The length of the CDR3 is 13 residues. The sample taken for sequencing was CD8+ T cells from PBMCs. The receptor was isolated from a human donor with Susac syndrome. The chain is built from TRBV20-1 and TRBJ1-5; the D is unclear. The CDR3 spells CSARDLSNQPQHF. In DNA form, the CDR3 reads TGCAGTGCTAGAGATTTAAGCAATCAGCCCCAGCATTTT.